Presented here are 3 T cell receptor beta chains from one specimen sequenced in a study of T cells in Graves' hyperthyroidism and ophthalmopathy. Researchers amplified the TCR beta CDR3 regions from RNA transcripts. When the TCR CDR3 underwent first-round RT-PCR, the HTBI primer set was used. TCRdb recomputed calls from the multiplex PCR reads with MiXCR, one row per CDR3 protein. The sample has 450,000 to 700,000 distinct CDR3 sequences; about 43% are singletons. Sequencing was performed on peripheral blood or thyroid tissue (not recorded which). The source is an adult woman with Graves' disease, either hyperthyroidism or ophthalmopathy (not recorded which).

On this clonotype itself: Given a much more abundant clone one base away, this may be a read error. CDR3 amino acids: CAGSFAAPGTSFEQYF. CDR3 sequence (DNA): TGTGCCGGCAGCTTCGCCGCCCCCGGGACTAGCTTTGAGCAGTACTTC. J is TRBJ2-7 and V is TRBV7-9; 9 nucleotides match TRBD2. The germline gives CDR1 SEHNR, CDR2 FQNEAQ (reference sequence). This CDR3 has 16 amino acids.

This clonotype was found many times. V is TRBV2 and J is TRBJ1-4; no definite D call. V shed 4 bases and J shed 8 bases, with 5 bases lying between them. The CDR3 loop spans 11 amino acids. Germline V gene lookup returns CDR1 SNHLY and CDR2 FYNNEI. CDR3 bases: TGTGCCAGCAGTGTCTGGGAAAAACTGTTTTTT. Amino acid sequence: CASSVWEKLFF. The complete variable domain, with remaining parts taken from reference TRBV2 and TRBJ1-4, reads EPEVTQTPSHQVTQMGQEVILRCVPISNHLYFYWYRQILGQKVEFLVSFYNNEISEKSEIFDDQFSVERPDGSNFTLKIRSTKLEDSAMYFCASSVWEKLFFGSGTQLSVL.

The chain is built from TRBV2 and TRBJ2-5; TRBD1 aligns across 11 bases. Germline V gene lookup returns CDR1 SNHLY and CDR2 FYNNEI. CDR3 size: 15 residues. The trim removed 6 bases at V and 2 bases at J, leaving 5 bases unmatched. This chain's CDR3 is CASSGTGGRQETQYF. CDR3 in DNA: TGTGCCAGCAGCGGGACAGGGGGAAGGCAAGAGACCCAGTACTTC.